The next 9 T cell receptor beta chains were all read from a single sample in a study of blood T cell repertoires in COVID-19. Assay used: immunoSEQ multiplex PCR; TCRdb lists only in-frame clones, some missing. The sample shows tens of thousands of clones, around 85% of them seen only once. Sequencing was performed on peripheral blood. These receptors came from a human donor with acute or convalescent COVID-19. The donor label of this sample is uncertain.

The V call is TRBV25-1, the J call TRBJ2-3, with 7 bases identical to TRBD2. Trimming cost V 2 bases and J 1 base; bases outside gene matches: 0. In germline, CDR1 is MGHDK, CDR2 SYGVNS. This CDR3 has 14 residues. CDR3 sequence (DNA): TGTGCCAGCAGTGAACGGGGGGGCACAGATACGCAGTATTTT. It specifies CASSERGGTDTQYF.

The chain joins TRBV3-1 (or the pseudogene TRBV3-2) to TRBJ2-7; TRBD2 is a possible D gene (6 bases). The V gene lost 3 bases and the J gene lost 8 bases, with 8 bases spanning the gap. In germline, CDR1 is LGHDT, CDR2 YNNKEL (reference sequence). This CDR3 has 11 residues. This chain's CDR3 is CASSQGLQQYF. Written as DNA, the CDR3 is TGTGCCAGCAGCCAGGGACTCCAGCAGTACTTC.

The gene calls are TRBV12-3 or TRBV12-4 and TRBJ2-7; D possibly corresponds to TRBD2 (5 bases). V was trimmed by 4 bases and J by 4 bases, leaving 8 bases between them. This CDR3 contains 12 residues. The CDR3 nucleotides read TGTGCCAGCAGTTCAACTAGGTACGAGCAGTACTTC. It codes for CASSSTRYEQYF.

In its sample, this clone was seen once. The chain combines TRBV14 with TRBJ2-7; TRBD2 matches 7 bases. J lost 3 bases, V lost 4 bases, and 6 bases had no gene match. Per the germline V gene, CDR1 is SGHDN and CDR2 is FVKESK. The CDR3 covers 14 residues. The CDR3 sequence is CASSRPGGYYEQYF. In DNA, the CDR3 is TGTGCCAGCAGCCGGCCGGGAGGTTACTACGAGCAGTACTTC.

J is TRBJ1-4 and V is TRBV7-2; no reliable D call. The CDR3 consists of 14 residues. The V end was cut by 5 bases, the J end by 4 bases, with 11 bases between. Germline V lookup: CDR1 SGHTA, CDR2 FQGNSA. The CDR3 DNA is TGTGCCAGCAGCCCCTACCCAATTAATGAAAAACTGTTTTTT. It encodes CASSPYPINEKLFF.

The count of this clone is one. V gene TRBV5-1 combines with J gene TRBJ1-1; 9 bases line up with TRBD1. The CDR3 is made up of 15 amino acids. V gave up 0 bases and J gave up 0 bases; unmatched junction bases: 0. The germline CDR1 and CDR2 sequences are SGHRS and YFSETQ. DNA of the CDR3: TGCGCCAGCAGCTTGGGGACAGGGGTGAACACTGAAGCTTTCTTT. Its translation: CASSLGTGVNTEAFF. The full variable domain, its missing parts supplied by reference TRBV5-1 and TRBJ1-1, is KAGVTQTPRYLIKTRGQQVTLSCSPISGHRSVSWYQQTPGQGLQFLFEYFSETQRNKGNFPGRFSGRQFSNSRSEMNVSTLELGDSALYLCASSLGTGVNTEAFFGQGTRLTVV.

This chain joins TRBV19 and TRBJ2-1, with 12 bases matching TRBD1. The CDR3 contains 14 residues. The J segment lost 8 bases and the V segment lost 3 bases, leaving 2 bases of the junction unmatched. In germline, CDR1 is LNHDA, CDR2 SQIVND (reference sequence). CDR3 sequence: CASSMGQGADEQFF. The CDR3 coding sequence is TGTGCCAGTAGTATGGGACAGGGGGCAGATGAGCAGTTCTTC.

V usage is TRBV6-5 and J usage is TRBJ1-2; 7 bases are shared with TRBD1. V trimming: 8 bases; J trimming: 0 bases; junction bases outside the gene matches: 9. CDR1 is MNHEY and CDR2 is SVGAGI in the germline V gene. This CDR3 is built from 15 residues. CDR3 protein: CASRGGTATNYGYTF. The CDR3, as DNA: TGTGCCAGCCGGGGGGGGACAGCGACTAACTATGGCTACACCTTC.

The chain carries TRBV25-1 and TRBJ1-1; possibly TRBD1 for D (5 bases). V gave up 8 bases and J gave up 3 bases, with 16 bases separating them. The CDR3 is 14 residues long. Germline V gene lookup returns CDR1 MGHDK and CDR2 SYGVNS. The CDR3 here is CASLGRGMYTEAFF. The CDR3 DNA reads TGTGCCAGCCTCGGAAGGGGTATGTACACTGAAGCTTTCTTT.